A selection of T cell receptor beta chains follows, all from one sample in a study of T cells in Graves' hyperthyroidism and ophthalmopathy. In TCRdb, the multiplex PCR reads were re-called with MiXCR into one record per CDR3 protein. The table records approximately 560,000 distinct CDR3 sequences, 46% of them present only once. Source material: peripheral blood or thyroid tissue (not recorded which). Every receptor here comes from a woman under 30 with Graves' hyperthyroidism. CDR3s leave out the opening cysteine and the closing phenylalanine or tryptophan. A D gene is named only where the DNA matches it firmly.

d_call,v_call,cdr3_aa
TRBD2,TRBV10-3,AISDTGDLAGVTFEQY
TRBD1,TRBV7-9,TSSPRQGANSPLH
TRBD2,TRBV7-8,ASRLAGTDTQY
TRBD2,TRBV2,ASLDTGGGELF
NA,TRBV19,ASSRDRYGYT
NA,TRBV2,ASGSNNSPLH
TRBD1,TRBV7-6,ASSLASGGGRDYT
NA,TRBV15,ATSRGETNYGYT
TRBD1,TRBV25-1,ANPGDRAGNSPLH
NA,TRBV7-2,ASSPGTAIFLREQY
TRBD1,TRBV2,ASSLEQGAEKLF
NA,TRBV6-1,ASRRVGSGANGLT
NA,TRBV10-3,AISQGDSNQPQY
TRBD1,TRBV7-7,ASSRQGSGETQY
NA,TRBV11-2,ASSFETVGYT
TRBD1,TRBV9,ASLSDRENTEAF
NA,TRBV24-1,ATSDGPMNTEAF
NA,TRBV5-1,ASSLGADLPSYGYT
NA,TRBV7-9,ASSTREMGQYSGNTIY
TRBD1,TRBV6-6,ASSREGAGYGYT
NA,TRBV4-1,ASSQVQSSNQPQH
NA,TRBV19,ASSIAGEAF
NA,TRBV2,ASRGRDAGHGYT
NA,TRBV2,ASRGGQSDNQPQH
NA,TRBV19,ASSISRGVNQPQH
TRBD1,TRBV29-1,SVEVGQRSF
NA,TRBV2,ASSLMSSYEQY
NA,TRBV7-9,ASMPGTYNEKLF
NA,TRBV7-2,AWSFQGGTQY
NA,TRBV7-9,ASSLYAGVNEKLF
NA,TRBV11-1,ASSFPGAVDGYT
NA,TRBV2,ASGNRRSSGNTIY
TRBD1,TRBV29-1,SVASGTGRNQPQH
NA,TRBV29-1,SVTNTGELF
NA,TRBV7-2,ASSFPGRAETQY
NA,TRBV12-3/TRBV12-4,ASRINRDITEAF
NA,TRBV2,ASSPGGAGELF